These T cell receptor beta chains were read from a single sample in a study of blood T cells in healthy people across ages. TCRdb re-analysed the 5' RACE reads in MiXCR, keeping a single row per CDR3 protein. The sample records around 900,000 distinct CDR3 sequences, 45% to 60% being singletons. Material for sequencing was blood. Receptor source: a woman aged 55-70 years in good health. Each CDR3 is given with its conserved first and last residue. The order of the fields is J gene, clone size, V gene, D gene, CDR3 DNA, CDR3 protein. A D gene is named only where the DNA matches it firmly. Part of the rows lack a size; the others show once, few, many or a class for expanded clones.

TRBJ2-7 | NA | TRBV3-1 | NA | TGTGCCAGCAGCCCGAGGTGGTCCTCCTACGAGCAGTACTTC | CASSPRWSSYEQYF
TRBJ1-6 | few | TRBV18 | NA | TGTGCCAGCTCAACACAGCAAAATTCACCCCTCCACTTT | CASSTQQNSPLHF
TRBJ2-2 | NA | TRBV12-3/TRBV12-4 | TRBD1 | TGTGCCAGCAGATACCCGACGGGACAGGGTAATCCCGGGGAGCTGTTTTTT | CASRYPTGQGNPGELFF
TRBJ2-1 | NA | TRBV15 | NA | TGTGCCACCAGCAGAGGACGGGAGTCCCACAATGAGCAGTTCTTC | CATSRGRESHNEQFF
TRBJ1-5 | NA | TRBV5-6 | NA | TGTGCCAGCAGCCAGACCGGTGGGATGACACAGAGTCAGCCCCAGCATTTT | CASSQTGGMTQSQPQHF
TRBJ2-1 | few | TRBV27 | TRBD2 | TGTGCCACCAGACTAGCGGGAGGGAGTAGGGCAAATGAGCAGTTCTTC | CATRLAGGSRANEQFF
TRBJ1-5 | NA | TRBV4-1 | NA | TGCGCCAGCAGCCAGTATCCGGGACAGCCCCAGCATTTT | CASSQYPGQPQHF
TRBJ1-2 | NA | TRBV27 | NA | TGTGCCAGCAGTCCAGGGGTTGCATGGACTAATGCCCGCTATGGCTACACCTTC | CASSPGVAWTNARYGYTF
TRBJ2-3 | few | TRBV4-3 | NA | TGCGCCAGCAGCCAAGAGACTAGGTCAGATACGCAGTATTTT | CASSQETRSDTQYF
TRBJ2-7 | NA | TRBV12-3/TRBV12-4 | TRBD2 | TGTGCCAGCAGTTCGCCCAGTGCTAGCGGTTCCTACGAGCAGTACTTC | CASSSPSASGSYEQYF
TRBJ2-7 | NA | TRBV20-1 | TRBD2 | TGCAGTGCTAATCTAGCGGGAGAAAGGTCCTACGAGCAGTACTTC | CSANLAGERSYEQYF
TRBJ2-7 | NA | TRBV25-1 | NA | TGTGCCAGCAGTGAACACCCAGGGGCCTACGAGCAGAACTTC | CASSEHPGAYEQNF
TRBJ2-7 | few | TRBV10-3 | TRBD2 | TGTGCCATCACGCCTAGCGGGATCTACGAGCAGTACTTC | CAITPSGIYEQYF
TRBJ2-4 | NA | TRBV20-1 | NA | TGCAGTGCTAAACCCCAAAACATTCAGTACTTC | CSAKPQNIQYF
TRBJ2-7 | NA | TRBV7-9 | NA | TGTGCCAGCAACTTAGGCCACTCCTACGAGCAGTACTTC | CASNLGHSYEQYF
TRBJ1-4 | NA | TRBV24-1 | NA | TGTGCCACCAGTGTTCCCGGGACGTCAACTAATGAAAAACTGTTTTTT | CATSVPGTSTNEKLFF
TRBJ2-7 | NA | TRBV27 | NA | TGTGCCGGCAGAGCAACGGCGACCTACGAGCAGTACTTC | CAGRATATYEQYF
TRBJ2-3 | NA | TRBV2 | NA | TGTGCCAGCAGTGATTCTCGGACCTTCACAGATACGCAGTATTTT | CASSDSRTFTDTQYF
TRBJ2-7 | NA | TRBV5-5 | NA | TGTGCCAGCAGCCGTAGCCCCGGCAACTACGAGCAGTACTTC | CASSRSPGNYEQYF
TRBJ1-2 | few | TRBV7-8 | NA | TGTGCCAGCAGCGTACTATCGAACAGCCCCTATGGCTACACCTTC | CASSVLSNSPYGYTF
TRBJ1-2 | NA | TRBV3-1 | NA | TGTGCCAGCAGCCGGGACGCTCACTATGGCTACACCTTC | CASSRDAHYGYTF
TRBJ1-2 | NA | TRBV20-1 | NA | TGCAGTGCTGCCCCACCTAACTATGGCTACACCTTC | CSAAPPNYGYTF
TRBJ2-4 | NA | TRBV19 | NA | TGTGCCAGTAGATCGGGAGACATTCAGTACTTC | CASRSGDIQYF
TRBJ1-2 | many | TRBV11-3 | TRBD1 | TGTGCCAGCAGCTCGGGACAGTACTATGGCTACACCTTC | CASSSGQYYGYTF
TRBJ2-1 | NA | TRBV20-1 | NA | TGCAGTGCTGGAGATCTTAGGGCCACGATTAAAGACAATGAGCAGTTCTTC | CSAGDLRATIKDNEQFF
TRBJ1-1 | NA | TRBV6-5 | NA | TGTGCCACAAAAAATCGGGGTCTGAACACTGAAGCTTTCTTT | CATKNRGLNTEAFF
TRBJ1-4 | NA | TRBV7-2 | NA | TGTGCCGGCAGCTTATTTTTCGATCCAACTAATGAAAAACTGTTTTTT | CAGSLFFDPTNEKLFF
TRBJ2-3 | NA | TRBV10-2 | NA | TGCGCCAGCAGTGAGTCTTGGCTTCATGCCACAGATACGCAGTATTTT | CASSESWLHATDTQYF
TRBJ1-6 | few | TRBV6-6 | NA | TGTGCCAGCAGTTACTCGACCCCCAATTCACCCCTCCACTTT | CASSYSTPNSPLHF
TRBJ2-1 | few | TRBV2 | NA | TGTGCCAGCAGTGAACCCGGGACTGGGCCTTTAACCCACTACAATGAGCAGTTCTTC | CASSEPGTGPLTHYNEQFF
TRBJ2-3 | NA | TRBV9 | NA | TGTGCCAGCAGCGTAGATCGCCCGGTGGGAGATACGCAGTATTTT | CASSVDRPVGDTQYF
TRBJ1-3 | few | TRBV27 | NA | TGTGCCAGCAGCACCTTCAGGGGAAGGAGTGGAAACACCATATATTTT | CASSTFRGRSGNTIYF
TRBJ2-7 | NA | TRBV28 | NA | TGTGCCAGCAGTTTACGGACACCAGGATACGAGCAGTACTTC | CASSLRTPGYEQYF
TRBJ2-7 | NA | TRBV2 | TRBD2 | TGTGCCAGCAGACTAGCGGGCCTCTCCTACGAGCAGTACTTC | CASRLAGLSYEQYF
TRBJ1-2 | few | TRBV6-6 | NA | TGTGCCAGCAGCCCAGACCCAGGGCACTATTATGGCTACACCTTC | CASSPDPGHYYGYTF
TRBJ2-5 | NA | TRBV3-1 | NA | TGTGCCAGCAGCCAAGATTTCGCGGGGGCCCAAGAGACCCAGTACTTC | CASSQDFAGAQETQYF
TRBJ2-7 | NA | TRBV7-2 | TRBD1 | TGTGCCAGCAGCAGGCGCCGGGACAGGATTTCCTACGAGCAGTACTTC | CASSRRRDRISYEQYF
TRBJ2-1 | NA | TRBV6-2/TRBV6-3 | NA | TGTGCCAGCAGAACGCCGGGACCCTACAATGAGCAGTTCTTC | CASRTPGPYNEQFF
TRBJ2-1 | NA | TRBV5-1 | TRBD2 | TGCGCCAGCAGCTTGGCCGCAATGACTAGCGGGAGTACTGGGCAGTTCTTC | CASSLAAMTSGSTGQFF
TRBJ1-2 | few | TRBV6-5 | TRBD1 | TGTGCCAGCGGACAGGGGGCCATCAACTATGGCTACACCTTC | CASGQGAINYGYTF
TRBJ2-7 | NA | TRBV12-3/TRBV12-4 | TRBD1 | TGTGCCAGCAGTCCGGACAGGGGAGGAGTCGAGCAGTACTTC | CASSPDRGGVEQYF
TRBJ1-2 | NA | TRBV19 | TRBD1 | TGTGCCAGTAGAAGGACAGGAGGGTCCTATGGCTACACCTTC | CASRRTGGSYGYTF
TRBJ2-7 | NA | TRBV18 | NA | TGTGCCAGCTCACCAGAGCGGCGGACCTACGAGCAGTACTTC | CASSPERRTYEQYF
TRBJ1-5 | NA | TRBV4-1 | NA | TGCGCCAGCAGCCAAGCGGGTAATAGCAATCAGCCCCAGCATTTT | CASSQAGNSNQPQHF